Below are 9 T cell receptor beta chains sequenced from a single sample in a study of identical twins. TCRdb redid the calling of the 5' RACE reads with MiXCR, one entry per CDR3 protein. The data hold roughly 1.6 million distinct CDR3 sequences, with under 35% observed a single time. Sequenced input: cord blood. The origin of the receptors is a newborn girl in good health.

This clonotype was seen a few times. The chain combines TRBV7-8 with TRBJ1-6; D call uncertain. Trimming cost V 5 bases and J 5 bases, with 10 bases left between them. CDR1 is SGHVS, CDR2 FQNEAQ, per germline. This CDR3 spans 14 amino acids. The CDR3 bases are TGTGCCAGCAGCGGACGTTTTAATAATTCACCCCTCCACTTT. Amino acid sequence: CASSGRFNNSPLHF.

The chain links TRBV10-3 to TRBJ1-1; no firm D call. The length of the CDR3 is 18 residues. Per the germline V gene, CDR1 is ENHRY and CDR2 is SYGVKD. The ends were cut back, 3 bases at V and 0 bases at J, with 20 bases in the middle. The CDR3 here is CAISDPSGATLMNTEAFF. The CDR3 DNA follows: TGTGCCATCAGTGACCCGAGCGGAGCTACTCTTATGAACACTGAAGCTTTCTTT.

This clonotype was seen only a few times. The J gene is TRBJ1-1, the V gene TRBV20-1; no clear D gene. V shed 0 bases and J shed 4 bases, with 9 bases lying between them. The CDR3 loop spans 13 amino acids. The germline V gene has CDR1 DFQATT and CDR2 SNEGSKA (reference sequence). CDR3 loop: CSARDAASTEAFF. Written as DNA, the CDR3 is TGCAGTGCTAGAGATGCGGCCAGCACTGAAGCTTTCTTT.

This chain's CDR3 is CASSEQGGSYNSPLHF. The CDR3 region has the DNA TGTGCCAGCAGTGAACAGGGGGGTTCCTATAATTCACCCCTCCACTTT. The rearrangement uses TRBV25-1 and TRBJ1-6, with 7 bases that match TRBD1. The CDR3 runs 16 residues. Germline lookup yields CDR1 MGHDK and CDR2 SYGVNS. The J segment lost 1 base and the V segment lost 2 bases, leaving 2 bases of the junction unmatched.

The chain joins TRBV20-1 to TRBJ2-5; 8 bases are shared with TRBD2. J lost 3 bases, V lost 3 bases, and 9 bases had no gene match. Germline CDR1 and CDR2: DFQATT and SNEGSKA (reference sequence). The CDR3 totals 15 residues. The CDR3 coding sequence is TGCAGTGCTAGCCATGTAGCGGGGTACAAAGAGACCCAGTACTTC. Protein product: CSASHVAGYKETQYF.

This clonotype was recorded at least ten times. The junction and the germline gene differ at one end; a read error may be behind it. The rearrangement uses TRBV7-2 and TRBJ2-3; tentatively, D is TRBD1 (5 bases). Germline V CDR1 and CDR2: SGHTA, FQGNSA. The CDR3 is made up of 13 amino acids. The CDR3 DNA is TGTGCCAGCAGTTTAGCTAGGGGAGATACGCAGTATTTT. It encodes CASSLARGDTQYF. The whole variable domain, filled in from reference TRBV7-2 and TRBJ2-3, reads GAGVSQSPSNKVTEKGKDVELRCDPISGHTALYWYRQSLGQGLEFLIYFQGNSAPDKSGLPSDRFSAERTGGSVSTLTIQRTQQEDSAVYLCASSLARGDTQYFGPGTRLTVL.

This clonotype was counted between two and nine times. The rearrangement joins TRBV10-3 to TRBJ1-5; 8 nucleotides match TRBD1. Per germline, CDR1 ENHRY and CDR2 SYGVKD. Unmatched junction bases numbered 7, after V lost 10 bases and J lost 2 bases. The CDR3 loop spans 14 amino acids. The CDR3 sequence: CATKADRGNQPQHF. CDR3 sequence (DNA): TGTGCCACCAAGGCGGACAGGGGCAATCAGCCCCAGCATTTT.

On this clonotype: The germline gene is not matched at one end of the junction; a read error may be the cause. The genes are TRBV12-3 or TRBV12-4 and TRBJ2-3; 8 bases are a match to TRBD2. This CDR3 is 15 amino acids long. The CDR3, as DNA: TGTGCCGGCAGTTCACTAGCGGAGACTACAGATACGCAGTATTTT. Translated: CAGSSLAETTDTQYF.

The chain carries TRBV28 and TRBJ2-2; no definite D call. Germline values: CDR1 MDHEN, CDR2 SYDVKM. This CDR3 is 12 amino acids long. Trimming removed 7 bases at V and 1 base at J, with 4 bases between. CDR3: CASKGNTGELFF. CDR3 DNA: TGTGCCAGCAAGGGGAACACCGGGGAGCTGTTTTTT. Looking up the rest from reference TRBV28 and TRBJ2-2 gives the full variable domain: DVKVTQSSRYLVKRTGEKVFLECVQDMDHENMFWYRQDPGLGLRLIYFSYDVKMKEKGDIPEGYSVSREKKERFSLILESASTNQTSMYLCASKGNTGELFFGEGSRLTVL.